Following are 24 T cell receptor beta chains from one sample sequenced in a study of blood T cell repertoires in COVID-19. Sequenced by immunoSEQ multiplex PCR; TCRdb stores in-frame clones only, minus some. The data show approximately 150,000 clones, approximately 81% seen once. Material for sequencing was PBMCs or T cells enriched from blood (not recorded which). These receptors all stem from a woman aged 45-65 years who had recovered from COVID-19.

The chain has TRBV10-3 and TRBJ2-1; 7 nucleotides match TRBD2. CDR1 is ENHRY and CDR2 is SYGVKD in the germline V gene. J lost 6 bases, V lost 10 bases, and 6 bases had no gene match. The CDR3 is 12 amino acids. CDR3 amino acids: CATGGGSNEQFF. CDR3 in DNA: TGTGCCACCGGCGGGGGTTCCAATGAGCAGTTCTTC.

This chain connects TRBV5-5 to TRBJ2-3, with D possibly TRBD1 on 5 matching bases. Germline CDR1 reads SGHKS; CDR2 reads YYEKEE (reference sequence). V was clipped by 4 bases and J by 3 bases, with 9 bases between them. CDR3 length equals 13 residues. For the CDR3, the DNA is TGTGCCAGCAGCCCGACAGCTACAGATACGCAGTATTTT. Translation gives CASSPTATDTQYF.

This chain links TRBV6-5 with TRBJ1-3; 7 nucleotides agree with TRBD1. Germline-derived CDR1 and CDR2 are MNHEY and SVGAGI. The CDR3 consists of 15 residues. The trim removed 6 bases at V and 2 bases at J, leaving 7 bases unmatched. For the CDR3, the DNA is TGTGCCAGCAGCCCACAGGGGTCAGCTGGAAACACCATATATTTT. It yields the protein CASSPQGSAGNTIYF.

V gene TRBV5-4 combines with J gene TRBJ1-2; TRBD1 agrees at 7 bases. V shed 0 bases and J 4 bases; nucleotides not matched to a gene: 6. The CDR3 extends over 15 amino acids. Per the germline V gene, CDR1 is SGHNT and CDR2 is YYREEE (reference sequence). The CDR3 region is CASSLARNRGYGYTF. CDR3 coding DNA: TGTGCCAGCAGCTTGGCCCGGAACAGGGGCTATGGCTACACCTTC.

The chain recombines TRBV5-6 with TRBJ2-7, with 9 bases lining up with TRBD1. Trimming cost V 2 bases and J 5 bases; bases outside gene matches: 8. The CDR3 runs 15 residues. Germline V CDR1 and CDR2: SGHDT, YYEEEE. The CDR3 DNA reads TGTGCCAGCAGCTTCGGGACAGGGAGGGTCCACGAGCAGTACTTC. Its protein is CASSFGTGRVHEQYF.

This chain connects TRBV20-1 to TRBJ2-5, with 9 nucleotides matching TRBD2. This CDR3 region has 13 residues. The junction had 4 bases not matched to a gene; V was cut back by 3 bases and J by 5 bases. In germline, CDR1 is DFQATT, CDR2 SNEGSKA (reference sequence). CDR3 sequence: CSASAGGAETQYF. The CDR3 DNA follows: TGCAGTGCTAGTGCGGGAGGGGCCGAGACCCAGTACTTC.

The table lists this clone with a few counts. The chain carries TRBV2 and TRBJ1-3, with TRBD1 as a possible D gene (5 bases). Trimming left V 6 bases short and J 0 bases short, with 9 bases between. The CDR3 has 14 amino acids. Germline loops: CDR1 SNHLY, CDR2 FYNNEI. For the CDR3, the DNA is TGTGCCAGCAGATACGACAGCTCTGGAAACACCATATATTTT. This encodes CASRYDSSGNTIYF.

The rearrangement uses TRBV18 and TRBJ2-7; D might be TRBD1 (5 bases). The V end lost 3 bases, the J end lost 0 bases, and 12 bases lay between the germline ends. Germline-derived CDR1 and CDR2 are KGHSH and LQKENI. CDR3 length equals 15 residues. The CDR3 nucleotides are TGTGCCAGCTCACCTCCCGGCAGGGCCTCCTACGAGCAGTACTTC. Translating it yields CASSPPGRASYEQYF.

The rearrangement links TRBV11-2 to TRBJ2-2, with D tentatively TRBD2 (6 bases). This CDR3 spans 17 amino acids. The V and J ends lost 4 bases and 6 bases respectively, with 21 bases between them. Germline V gene sequence: CDR1 SGHAT, CDR2 FQNNGV. CDR3 in amino acids: CASSSYLGAPGAGELFF. The CDR3 coding sequence is TGTGCCAGCAGCTCCTACCTGGGCGCGCCGGGGGCCGGGGAGCTGTTTTTT.

This chain links TRBV9 with TRBJ2-3, with 13 bases that match TRBD2. V shed 2 bases and J 0 bases; nucleotides not matched to a gene: 9. The CDR3 has 19 amino acids. CDR1 is SGDLS and CDR2 is YYNGEE in the germline V gene. The CDR3: CASSVAGLAGATSTDTQYF. The CDR3 nucleotides are TGTGCCAGCAGCGTCGCAGGACTAGCGGGGGCCACTAGCACAGATACGCAGTATTTT.

J is TRBJ2-7 and V is TRBV4-1; 8 bases are a match to TRBD1. The CDR3 extends over 13 amino acids. In germline, CDR1 is MGHRA, CDR2 YSYEKL. V lost 3 bases to trimming and J lost 6 bases; unmatched junction nucleotides: 4. CDR3 protein: CASSHVQGGEQYF. CDR3 coding DNA: TGCGCCAGCAGCCATGTACAGGGGGGCGAGCAGTACTTC.

The chain combines TRBV19 with TRBJ2-7, with TRBD1 matching 9 bases. This CDR3 has 13 amino acids. Germline CDR1 reads LNHDA; CDR2 reads SQIVND (reference sequence). V was clipped by 7 bases and J by 6 bases; unmatched bases: 7. The CDR3 reads CASTRQGVGEQYF. The CDR3 DNA reads as TGTGCCAGTACCCGACAGGGGGTAGGCGAGCAGTACTTC.

This clone was found many times. CDR3 sequence: CASSLTGTLNTEAFF. CDR3 nucleotide sequence: TGCGCCAGCAGCTTAACCGGGACATTGAACACTGAAGCTTTCTTT. The V gene is TRBV5-1, the J gene TRBJ1-1; tentative D call: TRBD1 (6 bases). The CDR3 loop spans 15 amino acids. V was cut by 2 bases and J by 0 bases, with 11 bases left in between. The germline V gene encodes CDR1 SGHRS and CDR2 YFSETQ.

The rearrangement uses TRBV28 and TRBJ1-6, with a weak D call TRBD1 (5 bases). Per the germline V gene, CDR1 is MDHEN and CDR2 is SYDVKM. This CDR3 comprises 14 residues. Deletions cut 3 bases from V and 10 bases from J, with 13 bases between. The CDR3 here is CASSFGGEGSPLHF. DNA of the CDR3: TGTGCCAGCAGTTTTGGAGGGGAAGGATCACCCCTCCACTTT.

The V and J genes are TRBV6-6 and TRBJ2-1; D perhaps matches TRBD2 (5 bases). The germline gives CDR1 MNHNY, CDR2 SVGAGI (reference sequence). V lost 5 bases to trimming and J lost 3 bases, with 5 bases between them. This CDR3 has 12 amino acids. The DNA of the CDR3 is TGTGCCAGCAGTGCGGGCTACAATGAGCAGTTCTTC. It is translated as CASSAGYNEQFF.

This clone has only a few counts. The chain joins TRBV7-2 to TRBJ1-5; 7 bases agree with TRBD1. V trimming: 5 bases; J trimming: 6 bases; junction bases outside the gene matches: 7. The CDR3 length is 14 residues. Germline assignment: CDR1 SGHTA and CDR2 FQGNSA. The chain's CDR3 is CASSTAPGGQPQHF. CDR3 bases: TGTGCCAGCAGCACCGCTCCAGGGGGTCAGCCCCAGCATTTT. The full variable domain, completed using reference TRBV7-2 and TRBJ1-5, is GAGVSQSPSNKVTEKGKDVELRCDPISGHTALYWYRQSLGQGLEFLIYFQGNSAPDKSGLPSDRFSAERTGGSVSTLTIQRTQQEDSAVYLCASSTAPGGQPQHFGDGTRLSIL.

The rearrangement uses TRBV7-9 and TRBJ2-5, with TRBD1 matching over 8 bases. The junction had 5 bases not matched to a gene; V was cut back by 0 bases and J by 2 bases. The CDR3 runs to 16 residues. Looked up from germline, CDR1 is SEHNR and CDR2 is FQNEAQ (reference sequence). The CDR3 DNA follows: TGTGCCAGCAGCTTAGCTTCAGGGGGCGCACAAGAGACCCAGTACTTC. Translated: CASSLASGGAQETQYF.

This chain uses TRBV28 with TRBJ1-3; D unresolved. CDR1 and CDR2 (germline): MDHEN, SYDVKM. V gave up 5 bases and J gave up 7 bases, with 15 bases separating them. This CDR3 is built from 14 residues. The chain's CDR3 is CASSVLWSGNTIYF. The CDR3 nucleotides read TGTGCCAGCAGTGTACTCTGGTCCGGGAACACCATATATTTT. The complete variable domain, with remaining parts taken from reference TRBV28 and TRBJ1-3, reads DVKVTQSSRYLVKRTGEKVFLECVQDMDHENMFWYRQDPGLGLRLIYFSYDVKMKEKGDIPEGYSVSREKKERFSLILESASTNQTSMYLCASSVLWSGNTIYFGEGSWLTVV.

In this sample, this clone turned up once. The chain links TRBV6-2 or TRBV6-3 to TRBJ1-4; 8 bases are a match to TRBD1. The junction had 11 bases not matched to a gene; V was cut back by 6 bases and J by 8 bases. Looked up from germline, CDR1 is MNHEY and CDR2 is SVGEGT. The CDR3 sequence is 15 residues long. Here the CDR3 DNA reads TGTGCCAGCAGGCCTCAGGGGGCGAGAGGAGAAAAACTGTTTTTT. Amino acids: CASRPQGARGEKLFF.

The chain joins TRBV7-9 to TRBJ2-2; 11 nucleotides match TRBD2. The CDR3 length is 17 residues. CDR1 and CDR2 (germline): SEHNR, FQNEAQ (reference sequence). Trimming took 6 bases from V and 0 from J; bases not matched to a gene: 6. CDR3 nucleotide sequence: TGTGCCAGCAGGCCCTCACTAGCGGGAGCGAACACCGGGGAGCTGTTTTTT. This encodes CASRPSLAGANTGELFF.

The V and J genes are TRBV12-3 or TRBV12-4 and TRBJ1-1; a weak D match, TRBD1 (5 bases). The CDR3 length is 13 residues. Trimming took off 10 bases at V and 1 base at J, with 13 bases between the two ends. CDR3 nucleotides: TGTGCCACCTCACTGGACAAGAACACTGAAGCTTTCTTT. Protein sequence: CATSLDKNTEAFF.

The sample holds a few counts of this clone. The chain has TRBV11-2 and TRBJ2-1; D may be TRBD1 (5 bases). V was clipped by 1 base and J by 6 bases, with 16 bases between them. From germline, CDR1 is SGHAT and CDR2 FQNNGV. The CDR3 contains 16 residues. CDR3 sequence reads: CASSLVLRGATNEQFF. DNA of the CDR3: TGTGCCAGCAGCTTAGTTTTAAGGGGCGCAACCAATGAGCAGTTCTTC.

This clone showed up just once. The V call is TRBV7-9, the J call TRBJ1-1; 7 bases are a match to TRBD1. The V gene's germline CDR1 is SEHNR and CDR2 FQNEAQ (reference sequence). The CDR3 runs to 15 residues. V was clipped by 3 bases and J by 4 bases; unmatched bases: 8. In nucleotides, the CDR3 is TGTGCCAGCAGCTTTGGGAGTACAGGGGTCACTGAAGCTTTCTTT. This codes for CASSFGSTGVTEAFF. The full variable domain, in which reference TRBV7-9 and TRBJ1-1 provide the parts outside the CDR3, is DTGVSQNPRHKITKRGQNVTFRCDPISEHNRLYWYRQTLGQGPEFLTYFQNEAQLEKSRLLSDRFSAERPKGSFSTLEIQRTEQGDSAMYLCASSFGSTGVTEAFFGQGTRLTVV.

The chain links TRBV2 to TRBJ2-7; D call uncertain. With 7 bases removed from V and 0 bases from J, the gap between germline ends came to 13 bases. The CDR3 loop spans 14 amino acids. The germline V gene encodes CDR1 SNHLY and CDR2 FYNNEI. The CDR3 DNA reads TGTGCCAGCACTACGACTTCTTCCTCCTACGAGCAGTACTTC. As protein: CASTTTSSSYEQYF.